This is a list of T cell receptor beta chains from one sample in a study of T-cell reconstitution after alpha-beta-depleted transplantation in children. TCRdb redid the calling of the PCR reads with MiXCR, one entry per CDR3 protein. The sample includes roughly 200,000 distinct CDR3 sequences, approximately 9.5% seen only once; the top ten take roughly 6.2%. The sequencing used PBMCs from the stem cell graft donor, collected from the stem cell graft. The receptors come from a human donor who donated a stem cell graft to a child with acute lymphoblastic leukemia. The CDR3 runs from the conserved cysteine through the conserved F or W. A D gene is named only where the DNA matches it firmly. A row's size may be missing; if present it is once, few, many or a size class.

J,D,size,V,CDR3,DNA
TRBJ2-5,-,-,TRBV4-1,CASSQPKDRFGHQYF,TGCGCCAGCAGCCAACCCAAGGACCGCTTTGGTCACCAGTACTTC
TRBJ1-1,-,few,TRBV5-1,CASSLAPGDTEAFF,TGCGCCAGCAGCTTGGCCCCAGGTGACACTGAAGCTTTCTTT
TRBJ2-7,-,many,TRBV11-2,CASSLEGFSYEQYF,TGTGCCAGCAGCTTAGAGGGATTCTCCTACGAGCAGTACTTC
TRBJ1-6,-,-,TRBV3-1,CASSQDMDRGSPLHF,TGTGCCAGCAGCCAAGATATGGATAGAGGATCACCCCTCCACTTT
TRBJ1-2,-,-,TRBV6-1,CASSRLGSGTNYGYTF,TGTGCCAGCAGTCGTTTGGGTTCCGGAACCAACTATGGCTACACCTTC
TRBJ1-6,TRBD1,-,TRBV12-3/TRBV12-4,CASRLRTGGFSPLHF,TGTGCCAGCAGACTCAGGACAGGGGGATTTTCACCCCTCCACTTT
TRBJ1-2,-,-,TRBV29-1,CSASGYTF,TGCAGCGCAAGTGGCTACACCTTC
TRBJ1-1,-,-,TRBV12-3/TRBV12-4,CASSFELGNTEAFF,TGTGCCAGCAGTTTCGAGTTGGGGAACACTGAAGCTTTCTTT
TRBJ2-3,-,many,TRBV12-3/TRBV12-4,CASTKGTDTQYF,TGTGCCAGCACCAAGGGAACAGATACGCAGTATTTT
TRBJ1-2,-,-,TRBV12-3/TRBV12-4,CASTLRGASNYGYTF,TGTGCCAGCACCCTGCGTGGGGCGAGTAACTATGGCTACACCTTC
TRBJ1-1,-,few,TRBV20-1,CSADTNTEAFF,TGCAGTGCTGACACGAACACTGAAGCTTTCTTT
TRBJ1-1,TRBD1,-,TRBV28,CATRTGGSGTEAFF,TGTGCCACCAGGACAGGGGGATCGGGCACTGAAGCTTTCTTT
TRBJ2-7,-,many,TRBV18,CASSPGKLLSSYEQYF,TGTGCCAGCTCACCAGGGAAACTGTTGAGCTCCTACGAGCAGTACTTC
TRBJ2-7,TRBD1,many,TRBV7-6,CASTGQGYEQYF,TGTGCCAGCACGGGACAGGGCTACGAGCAGTACTTC
TRBJ1-3,-,few,TRBV15,CATSGSSPGGSGNTIYF,TGTGCCACCAGCGGTTCCTCCCCGGGTGGATCCGGAAACACCATATATTTT
TRBJ1-3,TRBD1,many,TRBV27,CASSTGGPGGNTIYF,TGTGCCAGCAGTACAGGGGGGCCGGGTGGAAACACCATATATTTT
TRBJ1-5,-,few,TRBV10-1,CASSESGEYQPQHF,TGCGCCAGCAGTGAATCTGGGGAGTATCAGCCCCAGCATTTT
TRBJ1-6,TRBD1,-,TRBV5-1,CASSQGGGSPLHF,TGCGCCAGCAGCCAGGGGGGAGGTTCACCCCTCCACTTT
TRBJ2-1,-,many,TRBV20-1,CSARGSTHRANNEQFF,TGCAGTGCTAGGGGGAGTACCCACCGAGCGAACAATGAGCAGTTCTTC
TRBJ1-2,TRBD1,-,TRBV2,CASGEGGQGAGYTF,TGTGCCAGCGGGGAGGGAGGGCAGGGGGCCGGCTACACCTTC
TRBJ2-1,-,few,TRBV7-9,CASSHSTGTSYNEQFF,TGTGCCAGCAGCCACTCGACAGGGACTTCTTACAATGAGCAGTTCTTC
TRBJ1-1,-,many,TRBV10-2,CASSDIARRQSTEAFF,TGCGCCAGCAGTGATATAGCCAGGCGACAGAGCACTGAAGCTTTCTTT
TRBJ1-1,-,few,TRBV6-1,CATVRGYKGAAFF,TGTGCCACCGTGAGGGGGTACAAAGGAGCAGCTTTCTTT
TRBJ1-2,-,-,TRBV27,CASSAGPNYGYTF,TGTGCCAGCTCCGCCGGACCTAACTATGGCTACACCTTC
TRBJ1-6,TRBD1,many,TRBV5-1,CASSFTGDSPLHF,TGCGCCAGCAGCTTCACAGGGGATTCACCCCTCCACTTT
TRBJ2-3,TRBD2,few,TRBV7-2,CASSISGGTDTQYF,TGTGCCAGCAGCATTAGCGGGGGCACAGATACGCAGTATTTT
TRBJ2-1,TRBD2,many,TRBV10-3,CAISETTSGGHSYNEQFF,TGTGCCATCAGTGAGACTACTAGCGGGGGGCACTCCTACAATGAGCAGTTCTTC
TRBJ1-5,TRBD1,-,TRBV6-2/TRBV6-3,CASSRQGWSNQPQHF,TGTGCCAGCAGCAGACAGGGGTGGAGCAATCAGCCCCAGCATTTT
TRBJ2-1,TRBD1,few,TRBV6-1,CASSLAGTGGNEQFF,TGTGCCAGCAGTCTAGCCGGGACAGGGGGTAATGAGCAGTTCTTC
TRBJ1-1,-,few,TRBV10-3,CAIATGDMNTEAFF,TGTGCCATCGCTACCGGCGACATGAACACTGAAGCTTTCTTT
TRBJ2-2,TRBD1,-,TRBV19,CASSQQGTTGELFF,TGTGCCAGTAGTCAACAGGGGACGACCGGGGAGCTGTTTTTT